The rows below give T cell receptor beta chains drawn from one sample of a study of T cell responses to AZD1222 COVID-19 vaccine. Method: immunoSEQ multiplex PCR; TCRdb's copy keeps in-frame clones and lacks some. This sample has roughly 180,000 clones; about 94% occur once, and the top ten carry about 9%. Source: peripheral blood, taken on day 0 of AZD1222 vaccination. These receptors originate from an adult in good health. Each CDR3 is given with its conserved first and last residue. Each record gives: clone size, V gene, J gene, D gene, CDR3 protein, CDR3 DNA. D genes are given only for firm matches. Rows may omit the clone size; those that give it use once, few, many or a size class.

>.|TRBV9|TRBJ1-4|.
CASSVQGRTNEKLFF
TGTGCCAGCAGCGTCCAGGGTCGGACTAATGAAAAACTGTTTTTT
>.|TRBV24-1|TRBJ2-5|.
CATSDLRDGKQETQYF
TGTGCCACCAGTGATTTGAGGGACGGAAAACAAGAGACCCAGTACTTC
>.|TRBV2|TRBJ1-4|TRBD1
CASSNRGGEKLFF
TGTGCCAGCAGTAACAGGGGAGGGGAAAAACTGTTTTTT
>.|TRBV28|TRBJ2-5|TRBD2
CASSIRRTSGQETQYF
TGTGCCAGCAGTATCCGTCGGACTAGCGGCCAAGAGACCCAGTACTTC
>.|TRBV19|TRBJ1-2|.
CASIDLQGLGYGYTF
TGTGCCAGTATCGACCTTCAGGGCCTCGGCTATGGCTACACCTTC
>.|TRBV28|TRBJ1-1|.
CASRSRSNTEAFF
TGTGCCAGCAGGTCTCGGTCGAACACTGAAGCTTTCTTT
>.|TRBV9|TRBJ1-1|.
CASRNPGGTEAFF
TGTGCCAGCAGGAATCCCGGGGGCACTGAAGCTTTCTTT
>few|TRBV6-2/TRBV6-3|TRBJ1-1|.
CASSRIGNTEAFF
TGTGCCAGCAGCCGGATAGGGAACACTGAAGCTTTCTTT
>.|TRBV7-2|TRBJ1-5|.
CASTLRIGSQPQHF
TGTGCCAGCACCCTAAGGATAGGCAGTCAGCCCCAGCATTTT
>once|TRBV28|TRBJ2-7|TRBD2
CASSEGGRSYEQYF
TGTGCCAGCAGCGAGGGCGGGAGGTCCTACGAGCAGTACTTC
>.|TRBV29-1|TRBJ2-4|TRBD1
CSAGDSRFLAKNIQYF
TGCAGCGCCGGGGACAGTCGTTTCCTAGCCAAAAACATTCAGTACTTC
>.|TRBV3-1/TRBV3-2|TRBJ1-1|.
CASSPGSTGSMNTEAFF
TGTGCCAGCAGCCCGGGTTCAACAGGCAGTATGAACACTGAAGCTTTCTTT
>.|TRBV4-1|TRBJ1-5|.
CASRKTGSNQPQHF
TGCGCCAGCAGAAAGACAGGTAGCAATCAGCCCCAGCATTTT
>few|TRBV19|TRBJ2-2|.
CASSPLAGELFF
TGTGCCAGTAGCCCCCTGGCCGGGGAGCTGTTTTTT
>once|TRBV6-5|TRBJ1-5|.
CASSYSGGNQPQHF
TGTGCCAGCAGTTACTCCGGAGGCAATCAGCCCCAGCATTTT
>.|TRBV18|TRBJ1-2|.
CASSPTSGNYGYTF
TGTGCCAGCTCACCGACCTCAGGGAACTATGGCTACACCTTC
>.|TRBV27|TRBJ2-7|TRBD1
CASSNDRGREQYF
TGTGCCAGCAGTAACGACAGGGGGCGAGAGCAGTACTTC
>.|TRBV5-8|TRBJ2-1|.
CASSHSAMARGSGAYNEQFF
TGTGCCAGCAGCCACAGTGCGATGGCCCGAGGTAGCGGAGCTTACAATGAGCAGTTCTTC
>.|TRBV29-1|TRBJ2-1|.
CSSGRNEQFF
TGCAGCTCGGGACGTAATGAGCAGTTCTTC
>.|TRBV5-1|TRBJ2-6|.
CASSLQGLANVLTF
TGCGCCAGCAGCTTGCAGGGTTTGGCCAACGTCCTGACTTTC
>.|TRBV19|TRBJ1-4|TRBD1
CASSTGGPNEKLFF
TGTGCCAGTAGCACAGGGGGCCCTAATGAAAAACTGTTTTTT
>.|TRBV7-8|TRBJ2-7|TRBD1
CASSQNRDRGSYEQYF
TGTGCCAGCAGCCAAAACCGGGACAGGGGGTCCTACGAGCAGTACTTC
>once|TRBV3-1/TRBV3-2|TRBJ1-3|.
CASSQDPGVWNTIYF
TGTGCCAGCAGCCAAGATCCGGGGGTGTGGAACACCATATATTTT
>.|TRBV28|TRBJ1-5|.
CASSFAPSNQPQHF
TGTGCCAGCAGTTTCGCCCCAAGCAATCAGCCCCAGCATTTT
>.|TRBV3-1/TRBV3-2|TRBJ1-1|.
CASSPTDSMNTEAFF
TGTGCCAGCAGCCCCACAGATTCTATGAACACTGAAGCTTTCTTT
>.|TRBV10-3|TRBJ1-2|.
CAISENRGYTF
TGTGCCATCAGTGAGAATAGAGGCTACACCTTC
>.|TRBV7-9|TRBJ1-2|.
CASSPRGWTEDGYTF
TGTGCCAGCAGCCCCAGAGGTTGGACGGAAGATGGCTACACCTTC
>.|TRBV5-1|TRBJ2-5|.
CASSLVAEKETQYF
TGCGCCAGCAGCTTGGTGGCCGAAAAGGAGACCCAGTACTTC
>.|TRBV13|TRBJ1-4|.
CASSLGVTGEKLFF
TGTGCCAGCAGCTTAGGTGTCACGGGGGAAAAACTGTTTTTT
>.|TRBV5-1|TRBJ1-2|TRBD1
CASRRSGQGEGNGYTF
TGCGCCAGCAGACGGTCGGGACAGGGGGAAGGAAATGGCTACACCTTC
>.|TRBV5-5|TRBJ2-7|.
CASSSRLESREQYF
TGTGCCAGCAGCTCGAGACTAGAGAGTCGCGAGCAGTACTTC
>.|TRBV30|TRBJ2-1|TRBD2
CAWSGSGSQDNEQFF
TGTGCCTGGAGCGGTAGCGGGAGTCAAGACAATGAGCAGTTCTTC
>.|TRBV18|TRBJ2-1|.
CASSLPGVPNEQFF
TGTGCCAGCTCCCTACCGGGAGTCCCCAATGAGCAGTTCTTC
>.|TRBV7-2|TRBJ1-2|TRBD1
CASSFMGQNYGYTF
TGTGCCAGCAGCTTTATGGGACAGAACTATGGCTACACCTTC
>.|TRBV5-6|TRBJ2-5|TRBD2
CASSLEIAGGIGETQYF
TGTGCCAGCAGCTTGGAGATAGCGGGAGGGATTGGAGAGACCCAGTACTTC
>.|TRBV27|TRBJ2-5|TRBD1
CASSSGGRETQYF
TGTGCCAGCAGTTCAGGGGGCCGGGAGACCCAGTACTTC
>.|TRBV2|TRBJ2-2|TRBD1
CASRVTGGALTGELFF
TGTGCCAGCAGAGTGACAGGGGGCGCCCTCACCGGGGAGCTGTTTTTT
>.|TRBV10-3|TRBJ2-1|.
CAISESGTNNEQFF
TGTGCCATCAGTGAGTCGGGCACCAACAATGAGCAGTTCTTC
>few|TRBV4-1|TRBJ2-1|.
CASSQGQSSYNEQFF
TGCGCCAGCAGCCAAGGACAGAGCTCCTACAATGAGCAGTTCTTC
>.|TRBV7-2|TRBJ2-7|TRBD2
CASSPQGLAGATYEQYF
TGTGCCAGCAGCCCCCAGGGACTAGCGGGAGCAACCTACGAGCAGTACTTC
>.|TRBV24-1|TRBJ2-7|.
CATANSTTSYEQYF
TGTGCCACCGCGAACAGCACTACATCCTACGAGCAGTACTTC
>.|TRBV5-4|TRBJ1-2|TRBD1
CASNQDRQGYTF
TGTGCCAGCAACCAGGACAGGCAGGGCTACACCTTC
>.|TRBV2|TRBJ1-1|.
CASSLDRTTEAFF
TGTGCCAGCAGTTTAGACAGGACTACTGAAGCTTTCTTT
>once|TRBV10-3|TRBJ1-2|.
CAITVAKNYGYTF
TGTGCCATCACCGTGGCGAAAAACTATGGCTACACCTTC
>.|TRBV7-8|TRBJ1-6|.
CASSSTRLPGTADSPLHF
TGTGCCAGCAGCTCTACGCGGCTCCCCGGGACGGCAGATTCACCCCTCCACTTT
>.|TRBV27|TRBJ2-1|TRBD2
CASSSWSGSTYNEQFF
TGTGCCAGCAGCTCCTGGAGCGGGAGTACTTACAATGAGCAGTTCTTC
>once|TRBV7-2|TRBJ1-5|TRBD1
CASSLKGAGNQPQHF
TGTGCCAGCAGCTTAAAGGGGGCTGGCAATCAGCCCCAGCATTTT
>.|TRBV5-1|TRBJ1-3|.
CASSPTPGAGNTIYF
TGCGCCAGCAGCCCGACCCCGGGGGCTGGAAACACCATATATTTT
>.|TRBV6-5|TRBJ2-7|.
CASRVWGEQYF
TGTGCCAGCAGGGTGTGGGGCGAGCAGTACTTC